Here is one T cell receptor (beta chain) with its context. Its antigen remains unidentified. Trimming stripped 8 bases from V and 1 base from J, with 14 bases between. This CDR3 has 14 residues. Germline lookup yields CDR1 LNHDA and CDR2 SQIVND (reference sequence). The PCR employed 60 Vbeta primers together with 13 Jbeta primers. Assay used: immunoSEQ multiplex PCR; TCRdb lists only in-frame clones, some missing. Among 100,000 or so clones, 69% were seen once, and the ten largest hold approximately 3%. Every donor was a healthy person donating bone marrow. The data were obtained in a study of cytomegalovirus exposure and HLA in healthy donors. Looking at the study overall: In terms of ancestry, the Caucasian-associated cluster contained about 81% of the roughly 360 genotyped donors.

Study-level points and caveats: The majority of TCR sequences were rare, yet some public TCRs appeared in many donors. Being productive about 90% or about 30% of the time was typical of most TCR beta V segments in an earlier analysis.

This chain uses TRBV19 with TRBJ1-2; D gene ambiguous. Sequencing was carried out using PBMCs. The clonotype comes from a man aged 25 to 40 in good health and CMV-seronegative. The CDR3 protein is CASGRDGGNYGYTF. The CDR3 DNA is TGTGCCAGTGGGAGAGACGGCGGTAACTATGGCTACACCTTC.